This T cell receptor beta chain was retrieved from a study of blood T cell repertoires in COVID-19. Authors' methods: The assay estimated nucleated cells by amplifying reference gene primers. Assay used: immunoSEQ multiplex PCR; TCRdb lists only in-frame clones, some missing. That table is the source of V, J and clone size, and D and trimming were worked out from the DNA. The data contain about 350,000 clones, roughly 84% of them seen just once; the ten biggest clones take up approximately 3%. The study recruited people aged about 18 to 90 years across around 23 US areas. In germline, CDR1 is SGHTA, CDR2 FQGNSA. This CDR3 is built from 13 residues. The ends were cut back, 4 bases at V and 6 bases at J, with 13 bases in the middle.

Sequencing used PBMCs or T cells enriched from blood (not recorded which). The clonotype originates from a woman between 25 and 40 years old who had recovered from COVID-19. V usage is TRBV7-2 and J usage is TRBJ2-7; D ambiguous. This chain's CDR3 is CASSSSPGGEQYF. CDR3 nucleotide sequence: TGTGCCAGCAGCTCGTCGCCCGGCGGCGAGCAGTACTTC.